This is a list of T cell receptor beta chains from one sample in a study of T cell responses to AZD1222 COVID-19 vaccine. Assay used: immunoSEQ multiplex PCR; TCRdb lists only in-frame clones, some missing. The sample has some 150,000 clones, 80% to 95% seen once; the top ten hold 3% to 4%. Source: peripheral blood, taken 28 days after the second AZD1222 dose. The source of these receptors is an adult who received the AZD1222 COVID-19 vaccine. Each CDR3 is given with its conserved first and last residue. The D gene is left open where the match is weak. Clone sizes are given selectively: once, few, many, or a class where the clone is expanded.

d_gene	v_gene	len	abundance	j_gene	CDR3nt	CDR3aa
.	TRBV4-3	14	.	TRBJ2-2	TGCGCCAGCAGCCAAGGACCCCGCCCCGGGGAGCTGTTTTTT	CASSQGPRPGELFF
TRBD1	TRBV28	15	.	TRBJ2-2	TGTGCCAGCAGGTCAGGGGGCCGGGCCGCCGGGGAGCTGTTTTTT	CASRSGGRAAGELFF
.	TRBV9	12	.	TRBJ2-1	TGTGCCAGCAGCGATCCAAGGAATGAGCAGTTCTTC	CASSDPRNEQFF
.	TRBV6-1	15	.	TRBJ2-5	TGTGCCAGCAGTGAAAAGCGACTAGACGAAGAGACCCAGTACTTC	CASSEKRLDEETQYF
.	TRBV12-5	14	few	TRBJ1-1	TGTGCTAGTGGCCCCGGACAGTGGAACACTGAAGCTTTCTTT	CASGPGQWNTEAFF
.	TRBV4-1	14	.	TRBJ2-3	TGCGCCAGCAGTAAAGTAGGACCAAAGGATACGCAGTATTTT	CASSKVGPKDTQYF
TRBD1	TRBV28	19	.	TRBJ1-6	TGTGCCAGCAGTTTACAGGGACAGGGGAGAGGCTCCTATAATTCACCCCTCCACTTT	CASSLQGQGRGSYNSPLHF
TRBD2	TRBV4-2	17	.	TRBJ2-3	TGTGCCAGCAGCCTCCGAACAGGGACTAGCGGCACAGATACGCAGTATTTT	CASSLRTGTSGTDTQYF
.	TRBV19	16	once	TRBJ2-6	TGTGCCAGTAGTATAGATCTGAGCTCTGGGGCCAACGTCCTGACTTTC	CASSIDLSSGANVLTF
.	TRBV9	17	.	TRBJ2-6	TGTGCCAGCAGCGTAGCCCCCTTCAGCCCTGGGGCCAACGTCCTGACTTTC	CASSVAPFSPGANVLTF
.	TRBV2	13	.	TRBJ1-5	TGTGCCAGCAGCGGGACGGGAAATCAGCCCCAGCATTTT	CASSGTGNQPQHF
TRBD1	TRBV19	13	.	TRBJ1-2	TGTGCCAGTAGTAGGGACAGGGAGGATGGCTACACCTTC	CASSRDREDGYTF
.	TRBV28	11	.	TRBJ1-1	TGTGCCAGCAGTTTAAGAATAGAGGCTTTCTTT	CASSLRIEAFF
TRBD1	TRBV5-4	15	.	TRBJ1-2	TGTGCCAGCAGCTTGGACGGACAGGGCTTCGATGGCTACACCTTC	CASSLDGQGFDGYTF
.	TRBV7-9	12	.	TRBJ2-3	TGTGCCAGCATAGACCACACAGATACGCAGTATTTT	CASIDHTDTQYF
TRBD2	TRBV6-5	14	.	TRBJ2-7	TGTGCCAGCAGTCCCCTCATACTAGCGGACGAGCAGTACTTC	CASSPLILADEQYF
.	TRBV7-2	15	medium-sized	TRBJ2-3	TGTGCGGATGGAGATAGGGCTAGCGGCACAGATACGCAGTATTTT	CADGDRASGTDTQYF
TRBD1	TRBV10-2	14	once	TRBJ2-7	TGCGCCAGCAGTTTGGACAGGGAGTCCTACGAGCAGTACTTC	CASSLDRESYEQYF
.	TRBV18	13	.	TRBJ2-7	TGTGCCAGCTCACCACCGGAAGGGCCCACCAGGCACTTC	CASSPPEGPTRHF
.	TRBV6-6	13	.	TRBJ1-1	TGTGCCAGCACCTACAGGAGCCCGGACGAAGCTTTCTTT	CASTYRSPDEAFF
.	TRBV6-5	14	.	TRBJ2-7	TGTGCCAGCAGGCCCAGCGGCGGGCCCTACGAGCAGTACTTC	CASRPSGGPYEQYF
.	TRBV7-2	15	.	TRBJ1-2	TGTGCCAGCAGCCCGATAATCTCGACCTCTGGTGGCTACACCTTC	CASSPIISTSGGYTF
.	TRBV7-9	16	.	TRBJ2-1	TGTGCCAGCAGCTTAGCCTGGATAGAAGCGGAGAATGAGCAGTTCTTC	CASSLAWIEAENEQFF
.	TRBV19	17	.	TRBJ2-2	TGTGCCAGTAACGCGCGGGGCTGGGAGACGAACACCGGGGAGCTGTTTTTT	CASNARGWETNTGELFF
.	TRBV6-5	13	few	TRBJ1-2	TGTGCCAGCAGTTACATAGGGACGGGGGGCTACACCTTC	CASSYIGTGGYTF
.	TRBV5-1	14	.	TRBJ1-1	TGCGCCAGCAGTTCGGCGGGAGGAGACACTGAAGCTTTCTTT	CASSSAGGDTEAFF
.	TRBV28	14	.	TRBJ1-5	TGTGCCAGCAGGGACACGGGGGAGTATCAGCCCCAGCATTTT	CASRDTGEYQPQHF
.	TRBV13	13	.	TRBJ2-7	TGTGCCAGCAGCCATGGACCTTCTTCCGAGCAGTACTTC	CASSHGPSSEQYF
TRBD1	TRBV24-1	13	.	TRBJ1-2	TGTGCCACCAGTGAAGGACAGGGTTGGGGCTACACCTTC	CATSEGQGWGYTF